This T cell receptor (beta chain) was recovered during a study of blood T cell repertoires in COVID-19. Study details: Samples representing acute and convalescent COVID-19 were sourced from the United States, Italy and Spain. PBMCs, B-cell-depleted T cells, or T cells were the source of the cDNA or gDNA that made up the material.

As originally analysed: How many nucleated cells were present was estimated from reference gene primer amplification. Some clones are missing from TCRdb's copy, which holds only in-frame ones; the method was immunoSEQ multiplex PCR. Clone size and V and J calls were adopted from that table, with D and trimming inferred from the DNA. The sample lists around 300,000 clones, just over 85% occurring once. The sequenced material came from peripheral blood. The clonotype was recovered from a woman in her twenties or thirties with active or convalescent COVID-19.

CDR3 loop: CASSIRQFAGYGYTF. CDR3 in DNA: TGTGCCAGTAGTATACGACAGTTCGCCGGGTATGGCTACACCTTC. The V and J genes are TRBV19 and TRBJ1-2; D might be TRBD1 (5 bases). Germline-derived CDR1 and CDR2 are LNHDA and SQIVND (reference sequence). V was pared by 2 bases and J by 5 bases, with 15 bases between. CDR3 length: 15 amino acids.